The TCR beta chain under discussion was sequenced for a study of T cells expressing NK-cell markers. CDR3 length: 15 residues. Germline V gene sequence: CDR1 MNHEY, CDR2 SMNVEV (reference sequence). TCRdb re-called the 5' RACE reads and gives one entry per CDR3 protein, without DNA. The sample table includes about 400,000 distinct CDR3 sequences. Input material: blood T cells: a sorted CD56 or NKG2C T cell subset, CD4+ or CD8+ T cells, or bulk PBMC T cells (not recorded which). The chain couples TRBV27 to TRBJ2-1; TCRdb picks TRBD1, but there is no DNA to check that call. This TCR derives from a woman in her forties or fifties in good health. CDR3 in amino acids: CASSLMRGATNEQFF.